This paragraph reports one TCR beta chain. The CDR3 extends over 15 amino acids. The germline CDR1 and CDR2 sequences are MNHEY and SVGAGI. The data derive from a study of monozygotic twins with inflammatory bowel disease. Each TCR library consumed about 3,700 ng of total RNA. TCRdb re-called the 5' RACE reads, yielding one record per CDR3 amino acid sequence without DNA. The repertoire table contains fewer than 450,000 distinct CDR3 sequences. This chain uses TRBV6-5 with TRBJ2-7; as DNA is missing, the TRBD2 call by TCRdb cannot be tested. Material: blood. The sequence derives from a human donor with ulcerative colitis or Crohn's disease, or a healthy co-twin of an affected twin (not recorded which). CDR3 sequence reads: CASSSSGGPNYEQYF.